The 18 T cell receptor beta chains below come from one sample, sequenced in a study of CD8+ T cells in alopecia areata (dated by TCRdb to the late 2010s). Libraries came from the immunoSEQ multiplex PCR assay. For TCR sequencing, RNA was extracted from every sample and reverse transcribed into cDNA to serve as template. In TCRdb, the immuneACCESS table is reduced to in-frame sequences with V and J assigned. These tables do not hold every clone; where another copy was compared, an unresolved V gene accounts for under half, and the others remain unexplained. The sample profile shows some 150,000 clones; around half of them were found once. The ten largest clones capture roughly 19% of the sample. The time point tag for this specimen amounts to: baseline before oral tofacitinib. Sample: CD8+ T cells sorted from blood, taken at week 0. All receptors come from a human donor with alopecia areata.

V usage is TRBV23-1 and J usage is TRBJ2-3; D may correspond to TRBD1 or TRBD2 (5 bases each). TRBV23-1 is reported as an ORF; its role is uncertain. CDR3 length: 15 amino acids. V shed 11 bases and J shed 2 bases, with 20 bases lying between them. The CDR3 loop is CARPSGREYTDTQYF. The CDR3 nucleotides read TGCGCCCGACCTTCTGGCAGGGAGTACACAGATACGCAGTATTTT.

The V gene is TRBV25-1, the J gene TRBJ1-5; tentative D call: TRBD1 (5 bases). Trimming left V 9 bases short and J 4 bases short, with 13 bases between. This CDR3 spans 13 amino acids. Germline values: CDR1 MGHDK, CDR2 SYGVNS. In DNA, the CDR3 is TGTGCCAGACCTAACGACAGAAATCAGCCCCAGCATTTT. Encoded protein: CARPNDRNQPQHF.

This clone was detected once. The chain has TRBV9 and TRBJ1-2; D gene ambiguous. Germline CDR1 and CDR2: SGDLS and YYNGEE. Trimming took 0 bases from V and 6 from J, leaving 12 bases between them. CDR3 length: 14 residues. The CDR3 DNA is TGTGCCAGCAGCGTAGTTAAGCCTCGAAATGGCTACACCTTC. Translation: CASSVVKPRNGYTF.

This clone showed up just a few times. The V and J genes are TRBV5-4 and TRBJ2-3; 7 positions match TRBD1. Germline lookup yields CDR1 SGHNT and CDR2 YYREEE (reference sequence). The CDR3 runs to 15 residues. V shed 1 base, J shed 1 base, and the junction held 3 bases outside the gene matches. The CDR3 loop reads CASSLKGAGTDTQYF. CDR3 in DNA: TGTGCCAGCAGCTTGAAGGGGGCAGGCACAGATACGCAGTATTTT.

The chain's CDR3 is CSVGPTGRNTEAFF. In nucleotides, the CDR3 is TGCAGCGTTGGCCCGACAGGCAGGAACACTGAAGCTTTCTTT. The chain is built from TRBV29-1 and TRBJ1-1; a possible D gene is TRBD1 (6 bases). The CDR3 extends over 14 amino acids. Trimming shortened V by 4 bases and J by 1 base, and 13 bases separated the two germline ends. Germline V gives CDR1 SQVTM, CDR2 ANQGSEA.

The chain recombines TRBV29-1 with TRBJ1-1; D is undetermined. Germline CDR1 reads SQVTM; CDR2 reads ANQGSEA. The ends were cut back, 0 bases at V and 5 bases at J, with 19 bases in the middle. This CDR3 has 16 amino acids. CDR3 in amino acids: CSVEDHRYQSWTEAFF. The CDR3, as DNA: TGCAGCGTTGAAGATCATCGCTATCAATCGTGGACTGAAGCTTTCTTT.

There are many counts of this clone. The chain combines TRBV7-4 with TRBJ2-1; 9 bases agree with TRBD2. V dropped 5 bases and J dropped 6; count of bases not matched to a gene: 14. CDR1 and CDR2 (germline): SGHVT, SQSDAQ. The length of the CDR3 is 17 residues. The CDR3 DNA sequence: TGTGCCAGCAGCCTAAAACCATTGGGGACTAGCCGCAATGAGCAGTTCTTC. This translates into CASSLKPLGTSRNEQFF.

The rearrangement joins TRBV6-6 to TRBJ2-1; a possible D gene is TRBD2 (5 bases). The CDR3 contains 13 residues. Trimming left V 0 bases short and J 6 bases short, with 6 bases between. CDR1 and CDR2 (germline): MNHNY, SVGAGI (reference sequence). The CDR3 region has the DNA TGTGCCAGCAGTTACTCGGGGAGCAATGAGCAGTTCTTC. As protein: CASSYSGSNEQFF.

The chain's CDR3 is CASSQPEGGISYNEQFF. CDR3 nucleotide sequence: TGTGCCAGCAGCCAACCAGAGGGGGGGATCTCCTACAATGAGCAGTTCTTC. This chain joins TRBV7-9 and TRBJ2-1; a weak D match, TRBD2 (7 bases). The V end lost 5 bases, the J end lost 0 bases, and 17 bases lay between the germline ends. Germline-derived CDR1 and CDR2 are SEHNR and FQNEAQ (reference sequence). The CDR3 has 17 amino acids.

This chain links TRBV7-7 with TRBJ1-6, with no clear D. This CDR3 contains 12 residues. V gave up 6 bases and J gave up 14 bases, with 14 bases separating them. Per germline, CDR1 SSHAT and CDR2 FNYEAQ (reference sequence). This CDR3 is CASSPRRVTLHF. The CDR3 DNA is TGTGCCAGCAGTCCCAGGAGGGTTACCCTCCACTTT. Full variable domain (outside the CDR3, taken from reference TRBV7-7 and TRBJ1-6): GAGVSQSPRYKVTKRGQDVTLRCDPISSHATLYWYQQALGQGPEFLTYFNYEAQPDKSGLPSDRFSAERPEGSISTLTIQRTEQRDSAMYRCASSPRRVTLHFGNGTRLTVT.

This clone is a singleton in its sample. CDR3 sequence: CASSQVEVRTGPQETQYF. The CDR3 bases are TGCGCCAGCAGCCAAGTTGAAGTCCGGACAGGGCCTCAAGAGACCCAGTACTTC. The V call is TRBV4-3, the J call TRBJ2-5, with 8 nucleotides matching TRBD1. CDR3 length: 18 residues. Germline V gene data show CDR1 as LGHNA and CDR2 as YSLEER. With 1 base clipped from V and 2 bases from J, the junction kept 12 bases outside the gene matches.

This clone was found a few times. In the same sample, other DNA sequences code for this CDR3. J is TRBJ2-7 and V is TRBV2; D unclear. The germline V and J ends were trimmed by 5 bases and 3 bases, with 5 bases remaining between them. Germline lookup yields CDR1 SNHLY and CDR2 FYNNEI. This CDR3 region has 11 residues. The CDR3 loop is CASSPNYEQYF. DNA for the CDR3: TGTGCCAGCAGTCCGAACTACGAGCAGTACTTC.

The chain joins TRBV30 to TRBJ2-3, with D unclear. This CDR3 has 17 residues. Looked up from germline, CDR1 is GTSNPN and CDR2 is SVGIG (reference sequence). V lost 1 base and J lost 4, with 21 bases in between. The CDR3 sequence: CAWSEQRTIGGADTQYF. In DNA, the CDR3 is TGTGCCTGGAGTGAACAACGGACCATAGGTGGGGCAGATACGCAGTATTTT.

The rearrangement joins TRBV29-1 to TRBJ1-1; possibly TRBD1 for D (5 bases). Per the germline V gene, CDR1 is SQVTM and CDR2 is ANQGSEA. Between the trimmed V and J ends, which lost 6 bases and 1 base, there was a span of 9 bases. This CDR3 region has 12 residues. The DNA for the CDR3 is TGCAGCGTCGACACAGGGAACACTGAAGCTTTCTTT. The encoded protein is CSVDTGNTEAFF.

The chain carries TRBV29-1 and TRBJ2-7, with TRBD1 matching 10 bases. There are 15 residues in the CDR3. Germline V gene lookup returns CDR1 SQVTM and CDR2 ANQGSEA. The V gene end was trimmed by 0 bases and the J gene end by 3 bases; junction bases not matched to a gene: 5. This CDR3 is CSVEDRDRGGYEQYF. Here the CDR3 DNA reads TGCAGCGTTGAAGATCGGGACAGGGGAGGCTACGAGCAGTACTTC.

V and J are TRBV14 and TRBJ1-2; D remains unclear. The germline V gene has CDR1 SGHDN and CDR2 FVKESK. The CDR3 totals 14 residues. Trimming shortened V by 0 bases and J by 2 bases, and 7 bases separated the two germline ends. CDR3 sequence: CASSQDGGNYGYTF. The CDR3 DNA sequence: TGTGCCAGCAGCCAAGATGGAGGGAACTATGGCTACACCTTC.

Written as DNA, the CDR3 is TGTGCCAGCAGCCCCACCATAGGGGAGGCCCTCCACTTT. Its protein is CASSPTIGEALHF. The rearrangement links TRBV13 to TRBJ1-6; weak D call: TRBD1 (5 bases). Trimming shortened V by 5 bases and J by 14 bases, and 16 bases separated the two germline ends. Germline CDR1 and CDR2: PRHDT and FYEKMQ (reference sequence). The CDR3 has 13 residues.

This clone was seen a handful of times. The chain is built from TRBV13 and TRBJ2-3; 7 bases are a match to TRBD2. V lost 5 bases, J lost 2 bases, and 7 bases stayed unmatched. CDR1 is PRHDT and CDR2 is FYEKMQ in the germline V gene (reference sequence). The CDR3 loop spans 15 amino acids. The CDR3 sequence: CASSEGGGLTDTQYF. The CDR3 nucleotides read TGTGCCAGCAGCGAGGGCGGGGGACTCACAGATACGCAGTATTTT.